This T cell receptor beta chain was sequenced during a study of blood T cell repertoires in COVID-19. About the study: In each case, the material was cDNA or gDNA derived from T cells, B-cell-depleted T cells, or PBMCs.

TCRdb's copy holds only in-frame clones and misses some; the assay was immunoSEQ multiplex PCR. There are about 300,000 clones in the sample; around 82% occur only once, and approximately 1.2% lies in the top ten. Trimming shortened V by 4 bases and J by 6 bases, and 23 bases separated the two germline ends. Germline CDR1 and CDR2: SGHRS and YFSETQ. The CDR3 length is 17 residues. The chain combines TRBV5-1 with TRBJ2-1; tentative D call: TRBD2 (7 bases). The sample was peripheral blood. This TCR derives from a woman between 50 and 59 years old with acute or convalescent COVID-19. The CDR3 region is CASSPGGGTTLLNEQFF. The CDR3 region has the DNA TGCGCCAGCAGCCCGGGGGGCGGGACAACCCTCCTCAATGAGCAGTTCTTC.